This is a list of T cell receptor beta chains from one sample in a study of T cell responses to AZD1222 COVID-19 vaccine. Clones were read by immunoSEQ multiplex PCR, and TCRdb kept only the in-frame ones, dropping some. The data show more than 75,000 clones, around 89% seen once. The source material was peripheral blood, sampled on day 0 of AZD1222 vaccination. The receptors originated from an adult in good health. CDR3s include the opening cysteine and the closing phenylalanine or tryptophan. Fields, in order: V gene, clone size, J gene, D gene, CDR3 protein, CDR3 DNA. D genes are given only for firm matches. Not every row has a clone size; where given, it reads once, few, many or a size class.

TRBV28	NA	TRBJ2-7	NA	CASTDTYEQYF	TGTGCCAGCACCGATACCTACGAGCAGTACTTC
TRBV6-1	NA	TRBJ2-7	NA	CASSEQTTYEQYF	TGTGCCAGCAGTGAGCAAACCACCTACGAGCAGTACTTC
TRBV5-4	NA	TRBJ2-7	TRBD1	CASSRPGQDFYEQYF	TGTGCCAGCAGCAGACCGGGACAGGACTTCTACGAGCAGTACTTC
TRBV4-3	NA	TRBJ2-3	NA	CASSQELVGTDTQYF	TGCGCCAGCAGCCAAGAGCTCGTCGGCACAGATACGCAGTATTTT
TRBV11-2	NA	TRBJ2-3	TRBD2	CASSLFLAGGPIADTQYF	TGTGCCAGCAGCTTATTCCTAGCGGGAGGACCTATCGCAGATACGCAGTATTTT
TRBV7-2	once	TRBJ2-5	TRBD2	CASGLQWGGQETQYF	TGTGCCAGCGGCCTGCAGTGGGGGGGACAAGAGACCCAGTACTTC
TRBV30	NA	TRBJ1-3	NA	CAWSPQGNTIYF	TGTGCCTGGAGTCCTCAGGGAAACACCATATATTTT
TRBV19	NA	TRBJ2-1	NA	CASSIGSSHSYNEQFF	TGTGCCAGTAGTATAGGGAGCAGCCACTCCTACAATGAGCAGTTCTTC
TRBV2	NA	TRBJ2-7	TRBD2	CASSRQLAGGPYEQYF	TGTGCCAGCAGTCGCCAACTAGCGGGAGGGCCGTACGAGCAGTACTTC
TRBV27	NA	TRBJ1-6	NA	CASSLRGSSYNSPLHF	TGTGCCAGCAGTCTCAGGGGAAGCTCCTATAATTCACCCCTCCACTTT
TRBV9	NA	TRBJ2-1	TRBD2	CASSAQGLAGIEQFF	TGTGCCAGCAGCGCCCAAGGCCTAGCGGGGATTGAGCAGTTCTTC
TRBV30	NA	TRBJ2-7	TRBD2	CAWSPWGSGSYEQYF	TGTGCCTGGAGTCCTTGGGGGAGCGGGAGCTACGAGCAGTACTTC
TRBV7-2	NA	TRBJ2-3	NA	CASSPDRDTQYF	TGTGCCAGCAGCCCGGACCGAGATACGCAGTATTTT
TRBV27	NA	TRBJ1-6	NA	CASSFVDSGTRYTPLHF	TGTGCCAGCAGTTTTGTAGATTCCGGGACACGCTATACACCCCTCCACTTT
TRBV10-2	NA	TRBJ2-3	TRBD2	CASSDPFTGGGDTQYF	TGCGCCAGCAGTGATCCCTTTACCGGGGGGGGAGATACGCAGTATTTT
TRBV5-5	NA	TRBJ1-5	NA	CASSLLGGYQPQHF	TGTGCCAGCAGCTTGTTGGGGGGTTATCAGCCCCAGCATTTT
TRBV19	NA	TRBJ1-1	NA	CASSTEGFNTEAFF	TGTGCCAGTAGCACAGAGGGGTTTAACACTGAAGCTTTCTTT
TRBV28	NA	TRBJ2-2	TRBD1	CASRTGNTGELFF	TGTGCCAGCCGGACAGGGAACACCGGGGAGCTGTTTTTT
TRBV6-2/TRBV6-3	few	TRBJ1-2	NA	CASSYVARGENYGYTF	TGTGCCAGCAGTTACGTGGCGCGGGGGGAAAACTATGGCTACACCTTC
TRBV7-3	NA	TRBJ2-3	TRBD2	CASSLAGLTDTQYF	TGTGCCAGCAGCTTAGCGGGACTAACAGATACGCAGTATTTT
TRBV5-1	NA	TRBJ1-2	NA	CASSLEGRNSGNGYTF	TGCGCCAGCAGCTTGGAGGGCAGGAACTCTGGTAATGGCTACACCTTC
TRBV19	once	TRBJ1-5	TRBD1	CASSIVLGQGTAQPQHF	TGTGCCAGTAGTATCGTACTGGGACAGGGCACGGCTCAGCCCCAGCATTTT
TRBV29-1	once	TRBJ2-5	NA	CSVEVRRGETQYF	TGCAGCGTTGAAGTAAGGCGCGGGGAGACCCAGTACTTC
TRBV5-4	NA	TRBJ2-1	NA	CASSFFPNEQFF	TGTGCCAGCAGCTTTTTCCCTAATGAGCAGTTCTTC
TRBV3-1/TRBV3-2	NA	TRBJ2-7	TRBD1	CASSPWGQGVYEQYF	TGTGCCAGCAGCCCTTGGGGGCAGGGGGTGTACGAGCAGTACTTC
TRBV7-8	medium-sized	TRBJ1-2	NA	CASSPLIGGLGYTF	TGTGCCAGCAGCCCCCTTATAGGTGGGCTTGGCTACACCTTC
TRBV7-2	NA	TRBJ2-4	TRBD1	CASSSPQGARAKNIQYF	TGTGCCAGCAGCTCGCCCCAGGGGGCGCGAGCCAAAAACATTCAGTACTTC
TRBV4-3	NA	TRBJ2-1	TRBD2	CASSPGNSGGAGYEQFF	TGCGCCAGCAGCCCCGGGAATAGCGGGGGGGCCGGGTATGAGCAGTTCTTC
TRBV28	NA	TRBJ1-6	NA	CASFGGASYNSPLHF	TGTGCCAGCTTTGGGGGGGCCTCCTATAATTCACCCCTCCACTTT